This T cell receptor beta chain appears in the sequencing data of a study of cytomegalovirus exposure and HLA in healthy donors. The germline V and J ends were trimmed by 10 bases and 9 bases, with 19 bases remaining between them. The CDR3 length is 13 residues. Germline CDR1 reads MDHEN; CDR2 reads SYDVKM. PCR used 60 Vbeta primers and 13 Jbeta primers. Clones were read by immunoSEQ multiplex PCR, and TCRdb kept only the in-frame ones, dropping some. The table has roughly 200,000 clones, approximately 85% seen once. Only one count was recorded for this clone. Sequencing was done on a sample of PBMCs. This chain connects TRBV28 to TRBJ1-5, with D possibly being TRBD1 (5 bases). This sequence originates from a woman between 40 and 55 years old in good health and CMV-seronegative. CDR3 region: CAIMGPLGGPQHF. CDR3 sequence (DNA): TGTGCCATTATGGGTCCGTTGGGGGGGCCCCAGCATTTT.